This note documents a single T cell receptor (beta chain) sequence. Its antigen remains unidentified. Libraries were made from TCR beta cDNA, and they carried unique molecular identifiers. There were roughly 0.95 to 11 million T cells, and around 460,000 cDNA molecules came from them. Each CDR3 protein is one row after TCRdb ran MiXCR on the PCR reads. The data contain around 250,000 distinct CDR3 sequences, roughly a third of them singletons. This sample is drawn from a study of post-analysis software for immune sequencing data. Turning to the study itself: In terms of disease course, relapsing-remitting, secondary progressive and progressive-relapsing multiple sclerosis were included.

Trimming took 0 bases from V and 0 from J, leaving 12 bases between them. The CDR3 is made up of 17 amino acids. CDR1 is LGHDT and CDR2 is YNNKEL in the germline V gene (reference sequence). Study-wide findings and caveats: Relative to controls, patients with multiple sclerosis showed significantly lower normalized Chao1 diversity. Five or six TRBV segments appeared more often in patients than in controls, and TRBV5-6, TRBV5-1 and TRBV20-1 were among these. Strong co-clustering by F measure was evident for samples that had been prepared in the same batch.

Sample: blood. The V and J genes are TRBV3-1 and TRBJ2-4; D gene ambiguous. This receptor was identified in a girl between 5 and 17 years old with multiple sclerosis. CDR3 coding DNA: TGTGCCAGCAGCCAAGAGGATCTGATACTAGCCAAAAACATTCAGTACTTC. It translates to CASSQEDLILAKNIQYF.